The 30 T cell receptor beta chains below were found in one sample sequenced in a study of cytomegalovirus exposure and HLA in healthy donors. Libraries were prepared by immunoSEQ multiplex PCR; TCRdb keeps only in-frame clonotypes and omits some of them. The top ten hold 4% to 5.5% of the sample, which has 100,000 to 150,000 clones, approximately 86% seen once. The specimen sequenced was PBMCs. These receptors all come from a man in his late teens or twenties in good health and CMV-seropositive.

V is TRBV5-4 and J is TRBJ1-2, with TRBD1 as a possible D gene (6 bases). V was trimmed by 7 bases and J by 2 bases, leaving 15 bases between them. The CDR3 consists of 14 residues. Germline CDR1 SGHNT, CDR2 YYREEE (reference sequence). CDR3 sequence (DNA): TGTGCCAGCCGGCGAGACAGGAGCAACTATGGCTACACCTTC. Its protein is CASRRDRSNYGYTF.

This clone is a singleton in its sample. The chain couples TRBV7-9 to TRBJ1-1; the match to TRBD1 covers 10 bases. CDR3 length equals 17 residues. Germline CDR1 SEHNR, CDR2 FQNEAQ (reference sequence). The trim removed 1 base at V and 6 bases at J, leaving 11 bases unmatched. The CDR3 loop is CASSLVLGTGDNSEAFF. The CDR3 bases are TGTGCCAGCAGCTTAGTCCTAGGGACAGGGGATAATTCTGAAGCTTTCTTT.

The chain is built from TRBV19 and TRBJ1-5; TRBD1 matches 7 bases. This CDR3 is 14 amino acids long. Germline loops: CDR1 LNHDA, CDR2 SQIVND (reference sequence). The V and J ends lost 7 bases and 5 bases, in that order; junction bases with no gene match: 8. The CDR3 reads CASTAGTAYQPQHF. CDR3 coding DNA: TGTGCCAGTACCGCCGGGACAGCCTATCAGCCCCAGCATTTT.

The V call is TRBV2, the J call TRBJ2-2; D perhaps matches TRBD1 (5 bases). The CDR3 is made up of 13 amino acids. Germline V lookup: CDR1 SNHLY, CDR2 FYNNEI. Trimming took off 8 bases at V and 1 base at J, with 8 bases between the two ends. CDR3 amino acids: CASATENTGELFF. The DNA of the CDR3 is TGTGCCAGCGCGACAGAGAACACCGGGGAGCTGTTTTTT. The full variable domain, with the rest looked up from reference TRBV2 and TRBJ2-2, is EPEVTQTPSHQVTQMGQEVILRCVPISNHLYFYWYRQILGQKVEFLVSFYNNEISEKSEIFDDQFSVERPDGSNFTLKIRSTKLEDSAMYFCASATENTGELFFGEGSRLTVL.

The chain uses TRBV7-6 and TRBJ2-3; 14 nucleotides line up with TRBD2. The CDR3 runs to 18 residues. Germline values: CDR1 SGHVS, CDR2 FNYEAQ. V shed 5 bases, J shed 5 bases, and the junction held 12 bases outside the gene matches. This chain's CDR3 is CASSLIGLAGGGGDTQYF. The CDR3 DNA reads TGTGCCAGCAGCCTAATCGGACTAGCGGGGGGAGGAGGAGATACGCAGTATTTT.

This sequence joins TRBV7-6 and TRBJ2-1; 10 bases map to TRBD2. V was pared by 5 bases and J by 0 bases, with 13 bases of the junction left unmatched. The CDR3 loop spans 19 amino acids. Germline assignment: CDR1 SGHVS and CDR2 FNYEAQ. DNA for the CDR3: TGTGCCAGCAGCGAACAGCGGGGGGGATTCCGGAGCTCCTACAATGAGCAGTTCTTC. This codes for CASSEQRGGFRSSYNEQFF.

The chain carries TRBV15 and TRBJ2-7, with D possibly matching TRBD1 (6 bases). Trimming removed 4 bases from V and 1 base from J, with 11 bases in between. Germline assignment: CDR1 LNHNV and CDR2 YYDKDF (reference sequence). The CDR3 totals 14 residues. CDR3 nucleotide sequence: TGTGCCACCAGCATACTCCAGGGGTCCTACGAGCAGTACTTC. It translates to CATSILQGSYEQYF.

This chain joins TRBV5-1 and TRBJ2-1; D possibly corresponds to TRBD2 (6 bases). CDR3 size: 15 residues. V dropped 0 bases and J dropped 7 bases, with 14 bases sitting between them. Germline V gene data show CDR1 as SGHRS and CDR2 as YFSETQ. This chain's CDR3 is CASSLDPRRGNEQFF. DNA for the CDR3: TGCGCCAGCAGCTTGGATCCCCGGAGGGGAAATGAGCAGTTCTTC.

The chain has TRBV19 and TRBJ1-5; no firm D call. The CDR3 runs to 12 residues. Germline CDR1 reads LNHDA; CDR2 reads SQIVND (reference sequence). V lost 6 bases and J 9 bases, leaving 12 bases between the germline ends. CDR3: CASRVREGPQHF. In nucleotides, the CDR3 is TGTGCCAGTAGGGTAAGAGAGGGGCCCCAGCATTTT.

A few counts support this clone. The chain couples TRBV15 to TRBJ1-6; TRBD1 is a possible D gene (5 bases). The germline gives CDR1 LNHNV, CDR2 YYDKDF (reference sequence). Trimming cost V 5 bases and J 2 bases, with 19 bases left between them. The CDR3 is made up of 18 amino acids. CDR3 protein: CATSGGHGESAYNSPLHF. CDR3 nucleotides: TGTGCCACCAGCGGAGGACACGGGGAGAGCGCCTATAATTCACCCCTCCACTTT.

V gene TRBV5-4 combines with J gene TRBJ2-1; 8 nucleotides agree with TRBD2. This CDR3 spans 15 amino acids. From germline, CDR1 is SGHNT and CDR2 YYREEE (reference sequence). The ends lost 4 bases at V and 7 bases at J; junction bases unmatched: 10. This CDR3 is CASSEWPAGENEQFF. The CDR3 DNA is TGTGCCAGCAGCGAGTGGCCAGCGGGGGAAAATGAGCAGTTCTTC.

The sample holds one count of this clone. In DNA, the CDR3 is TGTGCCACCAGCACTGGGACAGGGTTGGAAAAACTGTTTTTT. It codes for CATSTGTGLEKLFF. This rearrangement joins TRBV15 to TRBJ1-4, with 9 bases matching TRBD1. The V gene end was trimmed by 4 bases and the J gene end by 8 bases; junction bases not matched to a gene: 5. The CDR3 is 14 amino acids. Germline CDR1 and CDR2: LNHNV and YYDKDF (reference sequence). The variable domain in full, with the rest retrieved from reference TRBV15 and TRBJ1-4, is DAMVIQNPRYQVTQFGKPVTLSCSQTLNHNVMYWYQQKSSQAPKLLFHYYDKDFNNEADTPDNFQSRRPNTSFCFLDIRSPGLGDTAMYLCATSTGTGLEKLFFGSGTQLSVL.

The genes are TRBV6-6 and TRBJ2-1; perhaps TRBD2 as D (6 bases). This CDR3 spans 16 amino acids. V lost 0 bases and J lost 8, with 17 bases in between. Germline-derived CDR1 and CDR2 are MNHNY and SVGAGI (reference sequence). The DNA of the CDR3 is TGTGCCAGCAGTTACTCGATAGGGCCCTGGGGGGATGAGCAGTTCTTC. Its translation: CASSYSIGPWGDEQFF.

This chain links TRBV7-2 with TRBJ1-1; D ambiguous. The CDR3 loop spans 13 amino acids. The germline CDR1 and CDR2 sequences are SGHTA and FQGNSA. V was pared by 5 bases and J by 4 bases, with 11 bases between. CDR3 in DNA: TGTGCCAGCAGCCTCCTGGAGGGCACTGAAGCTTTCTTT. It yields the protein CASSLLEGTEAFF.

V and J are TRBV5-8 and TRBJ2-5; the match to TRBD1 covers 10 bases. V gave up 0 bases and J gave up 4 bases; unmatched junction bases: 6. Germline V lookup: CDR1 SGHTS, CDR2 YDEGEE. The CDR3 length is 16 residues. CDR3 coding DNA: TGTGCCAGCAGCTTGGGAGCAGGACAGGGGGTAGAGACCCAGTACTTC. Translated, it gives CASSLGAGQGVETQYF.

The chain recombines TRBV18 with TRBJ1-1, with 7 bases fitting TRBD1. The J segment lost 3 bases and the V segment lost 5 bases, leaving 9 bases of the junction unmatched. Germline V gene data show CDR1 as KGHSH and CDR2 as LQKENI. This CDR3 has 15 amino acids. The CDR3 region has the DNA TGTGCCAGCTCATTAAGGACAGGCCCGGACACTGAAGCTTTCTTT. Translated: CASSLRTGPDTEAFF.

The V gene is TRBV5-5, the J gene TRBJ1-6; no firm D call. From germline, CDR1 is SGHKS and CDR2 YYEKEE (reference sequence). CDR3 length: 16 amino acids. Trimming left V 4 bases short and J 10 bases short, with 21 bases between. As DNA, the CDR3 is TGTGCCAGCAGCGCTCTACCGAGGGCGGAGGTATCACCCCTCCACTTT. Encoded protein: CASSALPRAEVSPLHF.

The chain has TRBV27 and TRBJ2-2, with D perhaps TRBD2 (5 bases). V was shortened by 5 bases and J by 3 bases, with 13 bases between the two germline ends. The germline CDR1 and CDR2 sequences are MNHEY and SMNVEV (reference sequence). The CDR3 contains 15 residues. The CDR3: CASSLLRGDTGELFF. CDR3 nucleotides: TGTGCCAGCAGTCTCCTTCGGGGAGACACCGGGGAGCTGTTTTTT.

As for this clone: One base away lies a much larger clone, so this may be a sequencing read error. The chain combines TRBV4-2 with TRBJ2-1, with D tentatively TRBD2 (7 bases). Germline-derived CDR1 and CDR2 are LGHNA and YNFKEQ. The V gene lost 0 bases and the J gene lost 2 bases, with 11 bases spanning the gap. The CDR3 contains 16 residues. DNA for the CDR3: TGTGCCAGCAGCCAAGATAGAGGGGGGGCCTACAATGAGCAGTTCTTC. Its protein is CASSQDRGGAYNEQFF.

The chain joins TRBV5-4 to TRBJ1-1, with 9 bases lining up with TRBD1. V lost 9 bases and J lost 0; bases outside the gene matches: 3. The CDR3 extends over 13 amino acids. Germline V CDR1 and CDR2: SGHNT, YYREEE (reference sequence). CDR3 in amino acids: CATGQGMNTEAFF. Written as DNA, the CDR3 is TGTGCCACCGGACAGGGGATGAACACTGAAGCTTTCTTT.

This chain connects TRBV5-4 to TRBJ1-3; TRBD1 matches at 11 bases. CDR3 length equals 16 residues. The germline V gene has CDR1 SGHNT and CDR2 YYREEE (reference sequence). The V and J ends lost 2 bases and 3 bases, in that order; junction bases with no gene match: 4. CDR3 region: CASSLSGTGGGNTIYF. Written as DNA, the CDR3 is TGTGCCAGCAGCTTATCGGGGACAGGGGGTGGAAACACCATATATTTT.

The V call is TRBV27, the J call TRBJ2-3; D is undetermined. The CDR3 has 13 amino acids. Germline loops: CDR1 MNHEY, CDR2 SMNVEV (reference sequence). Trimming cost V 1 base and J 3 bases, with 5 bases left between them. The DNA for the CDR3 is TGTGCCAGCAGTTTATACAAGACAGATACGCAGTATTTT. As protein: CASSLYKTDTQYF.

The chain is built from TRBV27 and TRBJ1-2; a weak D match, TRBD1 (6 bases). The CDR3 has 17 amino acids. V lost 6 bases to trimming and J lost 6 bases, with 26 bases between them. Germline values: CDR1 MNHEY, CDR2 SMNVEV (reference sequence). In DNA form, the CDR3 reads TGTGCCAGCAGCCAAGATCGATGGGGCAGGGGCGGAGATGGCTACACCTTC. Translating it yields CASSQDRWGRGGDGYTF.

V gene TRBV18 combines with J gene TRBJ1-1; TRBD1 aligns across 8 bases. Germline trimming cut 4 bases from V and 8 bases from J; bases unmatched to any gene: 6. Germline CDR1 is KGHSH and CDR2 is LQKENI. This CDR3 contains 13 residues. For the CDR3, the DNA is TGTGCCAGCTCACGCTCCGGACAGGGAGAAGCTTTCTTT. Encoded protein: CASSRSGQGEAFF.

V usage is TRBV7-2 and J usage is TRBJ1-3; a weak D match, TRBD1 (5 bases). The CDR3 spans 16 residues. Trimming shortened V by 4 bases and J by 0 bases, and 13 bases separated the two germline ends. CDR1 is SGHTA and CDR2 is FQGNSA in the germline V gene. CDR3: CASSSPQVPSGNTIYF. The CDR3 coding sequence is TGTGCCAGCAGCTCCCCACAGGTACCCTCTGGAAACACCATATATTTT.

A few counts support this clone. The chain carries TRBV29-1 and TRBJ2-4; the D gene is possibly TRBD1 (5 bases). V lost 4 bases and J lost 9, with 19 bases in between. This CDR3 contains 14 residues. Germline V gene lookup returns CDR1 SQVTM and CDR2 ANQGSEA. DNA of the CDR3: TGCAGCGTTGTCCCCCCCGGGCAGGGATTCATTCAGTACTTC. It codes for CSVVPPGQGFIQYF.

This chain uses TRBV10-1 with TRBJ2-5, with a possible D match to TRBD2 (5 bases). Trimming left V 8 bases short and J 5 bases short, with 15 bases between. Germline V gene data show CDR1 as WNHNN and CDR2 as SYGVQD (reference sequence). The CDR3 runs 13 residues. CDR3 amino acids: CASQSRTGETQYF. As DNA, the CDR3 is TGCGCCAGCCAAAGTCGGACGGGGGAGACCCAGTACTTC.

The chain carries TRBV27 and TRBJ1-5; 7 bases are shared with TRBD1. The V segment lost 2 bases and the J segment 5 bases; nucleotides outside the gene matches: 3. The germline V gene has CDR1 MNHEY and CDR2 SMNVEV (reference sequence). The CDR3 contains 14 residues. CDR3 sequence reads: CASSLLTGDQPQHF. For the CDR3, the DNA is TGTGCCAGCAGTTTACTAACAGGGGATCAGCCCCAGCATTTT.

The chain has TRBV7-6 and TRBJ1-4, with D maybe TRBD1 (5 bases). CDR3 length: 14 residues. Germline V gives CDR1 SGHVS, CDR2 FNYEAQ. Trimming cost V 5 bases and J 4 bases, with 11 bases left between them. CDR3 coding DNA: TGTGCCAGCAGCCCAGGGTTTGGTAATGAAAAACTGTTTTTT. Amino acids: CASSPGFGNEKLFF.

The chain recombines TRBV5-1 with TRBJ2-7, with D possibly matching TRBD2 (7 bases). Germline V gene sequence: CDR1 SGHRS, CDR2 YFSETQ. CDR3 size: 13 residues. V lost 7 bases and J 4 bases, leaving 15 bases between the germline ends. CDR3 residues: CASALGGRYEQYF. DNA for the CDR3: TGCGCCAGCGCACTGGGGGGGCGATACGAGCAGTACTTC.